Listed below are T cell receptor beta chains from one sample, sequenced in a study of blood T cell repertoires in COVID-19. Sequencing was performed with immunoSEQ multiplex PCR; in TCRdb, only in-frame clones are kept and a portion is missing. The sample lists fewer than 250,000 clones; 88% were seen once. The specimen was peripheral blood. Receptors were obtained from a human donor in a cohort sampled during active COVID-19. Each CDR3 is given with its conserved first and last residue. D genes are given only for firm matches. The listing skips clone size in some rows; elsewhere it reads once, few, many or a size class.

J gene,D gene,CDR3 length,clone size,V gene,CDR3 DNA,CDR3 protein
TRBJ1-2,TRBD1,13,.,TRBV30,TGTGCCTGGAGGGGGACAGTAAACTATGGCTACACCTTC,CAWRGTVNYGYTF
TRBJ1-1,TRBD1,14,.,TRBV18,TGTGCCAGCTCCCCAGGGGGCAGGGACACTGAAGCTTTCTTT,CASSPGGRDTEAFF
TRBJ1-5,.,14,.,TRBV5-5,TGTGCCAGCAGCTTGGACAGAGTATCAGGGCCCCAGCATTTT,CASSLDRVSGPQHF
TRBJ1-1,.,12,.,TRBV3-1/TRBV3-2,TGTGCCAGCAGCCACCAGAACACTGAAGCTTTCTTT,CASSHQNTEAFF
TRBJ2-3,.,14,.,TRBV19,TGTGCCAGTAGTATGGGACACCGCACAGATACGCAGTATTTT,CASSMGHRTDTQYF
TRBJ2-3,TRBD2,16,once,TRBV9,TGTGCCAGCTCCGTGAGGCCTAGCGGGAGTACAGATACGCAGTATTTT,CASSVRPSGSTDTQYF
TRBJ2-1,TRBD2,17,.,TRBV7-2,TGTGCCAGCAGCGTTAGCGGGAGGGCCCCTTATTACAATGAGCAGTTCTTC,CASSVSGRAPYYNEQFF
TRBJ2-7,.,13,.,TRBV2,TGTGCCAGCGAGACACCAAGATCCTACGAGCAGTACTTC,CASETPRSYEQYF
TRBJ1-6,.,12,.,TRBV4-2,TGTGCCAGCAGCCAAGATCGGGATGCCCTCCACTTT,CASSQDRDALHF
TRBJ2-3,.,15,.,TRBV6-2/TRBV6-3,TGTGCCAGCAGTCTGTCCGGACGGGACACAGATACGCAGTATTTT,CASSLSGRDTDTQYF
TRBJ1-3,TRBD1,15,many,TRBV7-8,TGTGCCAGCAGCTGGGGACAGGGAAGCGGAAACACCATATATTTT,CASSWGQGSGNTIYF
TRBJ2-3,TRBD1,17,once,TRBV24-1,TGTGCCACCAGTGATTTAACGGGACAGGGTCCAACAGATACGCAGTATTTT,CATSDLTGQGPTDTQYF
TRBJ2-1,TRBD1,15,.,TRBV4-2,TGTGCCAGCAGCCATGCCGAAACAGGGGTATGGGAGCAGTTCTTC,CASSHAETGVWEQFF